What follows are 2 T cell receptor beta chains derived from one specimen sequenced in a study of human T cells and chemical hapten exposure. TCRdb itself ran the RACE reads through MiXCR, one entry per CDR3 protein. The sample shows some 350,000 distinct CDR3 sequences, roughly 6% of them seen only once. Time point given: patch test 2, 6 weeks after DPC sensitization. Treatment: therapeutic diphenylcyclopropenone sensitization with weekly scalp DPC. Sequenced here: whole blood, sampled in connection with sensitization to the hapten diphenylcyclopropenone (DPC). All receptors derive from a woman between 18 and 30 years old with alopecia areata. Some clones in this sample may be carry-over from other donors' samples.

As for this clonotype: A read error is possible here, since a much larger clone lies one base away. The chain has TRBV6-1 and TRBJ1-6; 7 bases fit TRBD1. Losses at the gene ends were 2 bases for V and 7 bases for J; bases not matched to a gene: 2. CDR3 length: 14 amino acids. Germline CDR1 is MNHNS and CDR2 is SASEGT. This chain's CDR3 is CASSEQGVNSPLHF. In DNA form, the CDR3 reads TGTGCCAGCAGTGAACAGGGGGTAAATTCACCCCTCCACTTT.

To note about this clonotype: This likely traces to a read error, being one base from a far larger clone. The gene calls are TRBV2 and TRBJ1-1; 7 bases fit TRBD1. The CDR3 has 13 amino acids. CDR1 and CDR2 from the germline V gene are SNHLY and FYNNEI. CDR3 protein: CGSRDRENTEAFF. As DNA, the CDR3 is TGTGGCAGCAGAGACAGGGAGAACACTGAAGCTTTCTTT.